This TCR beta chain emerged from a study of T-cell memory formation after mild COVID-19. Study-wide context: Among the donors, TCR clusters were largely specific to each donor.

The CDR3 sequence is 16 residues long. Trimming took off 3 bases at V and 4 bases at J, with 17 bases between the two ends. Germline-derived CDR1 and CDR2 are SGHRS and YFSETQ. MiXCR, run by TCRdb on the 5' RACE reads, gives a single entry per CDR3 protein. This sample has fewer than 650,000 distinct CDR3 sequences, with 15% to 20% found just once. Study outcomes and limitations: What remained unconfirmed was the SARS-CoV-2 specificity of second-wave clones peaking on day 37.

This clonotype was seen repeatedly, ten times or more. Its antigen remains unknown. This sequence was found in an adult woman who had mild COVID-19 (a few samples of this study predate the infection). Cell type and time point are not known. Sequencing was performed on PBMCs or a T cell subset sorted from them (not recorded which). The rearrangement joins TRBV5-1 to TRBJ2-1, with D tentatively TRBD2 (6 bases). CDR3 sequence (DNA): TGCGCCAGCAGCTCGAGTAGCGGAGGTTGGTACAATGAGCAGTTCTTC. It codes for CASSSSSGGWYNEQFF.